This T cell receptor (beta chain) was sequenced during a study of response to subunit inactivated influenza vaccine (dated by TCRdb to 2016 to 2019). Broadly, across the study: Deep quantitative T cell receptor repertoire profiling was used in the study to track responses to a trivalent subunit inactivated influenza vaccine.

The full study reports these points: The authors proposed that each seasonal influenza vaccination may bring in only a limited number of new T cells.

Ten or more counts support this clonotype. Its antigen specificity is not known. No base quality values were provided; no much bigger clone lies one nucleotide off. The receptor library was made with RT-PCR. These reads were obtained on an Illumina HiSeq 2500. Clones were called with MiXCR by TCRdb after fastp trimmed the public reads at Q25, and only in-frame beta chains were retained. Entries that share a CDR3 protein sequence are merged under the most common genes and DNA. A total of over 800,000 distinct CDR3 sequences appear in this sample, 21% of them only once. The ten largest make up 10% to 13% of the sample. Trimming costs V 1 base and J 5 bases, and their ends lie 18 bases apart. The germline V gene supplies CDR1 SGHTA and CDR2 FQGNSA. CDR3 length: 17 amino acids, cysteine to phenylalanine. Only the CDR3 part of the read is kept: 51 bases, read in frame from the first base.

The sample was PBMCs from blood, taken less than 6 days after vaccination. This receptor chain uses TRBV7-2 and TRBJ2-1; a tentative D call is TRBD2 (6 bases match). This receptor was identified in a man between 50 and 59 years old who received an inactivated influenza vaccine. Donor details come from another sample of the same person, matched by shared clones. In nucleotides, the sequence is TGTGCCAGCAGCTTAGTGTCTGTCCCTGGACTACACAATGAGCAGTTCTTC. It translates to CASSLVSVPGLHNEQFF.